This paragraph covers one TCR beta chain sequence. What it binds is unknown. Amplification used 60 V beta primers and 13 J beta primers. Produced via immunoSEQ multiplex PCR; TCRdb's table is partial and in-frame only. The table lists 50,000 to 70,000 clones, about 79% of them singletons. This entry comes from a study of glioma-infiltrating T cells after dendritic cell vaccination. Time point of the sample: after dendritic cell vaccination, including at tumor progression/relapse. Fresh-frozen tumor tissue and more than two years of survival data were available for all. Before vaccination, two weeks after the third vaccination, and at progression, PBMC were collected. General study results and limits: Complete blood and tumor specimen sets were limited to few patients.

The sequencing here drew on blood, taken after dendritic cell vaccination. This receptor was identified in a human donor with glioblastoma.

This chain's CDR3 is CASSSRRDSYNSPLHF. The CDR3 DNA follows: TGTGCCAGCAGCTCGCGCCGGGACAGTTATAATTCACCCCTCCACTTT. This chain connects TRBV7-2 to TRBJ1-6, with 7 bases matching TRBD1. Germline V gene lookup returns CDR1 SGHTA and CDR2 FQGNSA. This CDR3 spans 16 amino acids. Germline trimming cut 4 bases from V and 4 bases from J; bases unmatched to any gene: 7.